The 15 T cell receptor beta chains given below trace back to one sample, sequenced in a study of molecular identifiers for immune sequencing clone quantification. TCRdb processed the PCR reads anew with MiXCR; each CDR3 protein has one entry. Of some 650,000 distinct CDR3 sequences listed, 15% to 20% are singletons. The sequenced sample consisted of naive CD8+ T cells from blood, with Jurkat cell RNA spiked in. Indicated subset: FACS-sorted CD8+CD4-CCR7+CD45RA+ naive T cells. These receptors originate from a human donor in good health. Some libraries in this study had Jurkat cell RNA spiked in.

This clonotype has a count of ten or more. In DNA, the CDR3 is TGTGCCAGCAGTTTGGAGACTAGCTCGGCAGATACGCAGTATTTT. Amino acids: CASSLETSSADTQYF. The chain recombines TRBV27 with TRBJ2-3, with TRBD2 matching over 7 bases. CDR1 and CDR2 from the germline V gene are MNHEY and SMNVEV (reference sequence). V lost 3 bases and J lost 4; bases outside the gene matches: 7. The CDR3 spans 15 residues.

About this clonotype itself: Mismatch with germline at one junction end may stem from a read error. The CDR3 nucleotides read TGCGGCGTCCGACAGGGGGCTTACGAGCAGTACTTC. Translated: CGVRQGAYEQYF. The gene calls are TRBV29-1 and TRBJ2-7; 10 nucleotides agree with TRBD1. The CDR3 length is 12 residues. CDR1 and CDR2 from the germline V gene are SQVTM and ANQGSEA.

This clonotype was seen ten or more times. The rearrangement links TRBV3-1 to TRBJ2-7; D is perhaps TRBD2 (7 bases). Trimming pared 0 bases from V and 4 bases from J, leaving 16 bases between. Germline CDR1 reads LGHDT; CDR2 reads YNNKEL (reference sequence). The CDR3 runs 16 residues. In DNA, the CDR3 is TGTGCCAGCAGCCAAGAATGGACAGCGGGACCATACGAGCAGTACTTC. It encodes CASSQEWTAGPYEQYF.

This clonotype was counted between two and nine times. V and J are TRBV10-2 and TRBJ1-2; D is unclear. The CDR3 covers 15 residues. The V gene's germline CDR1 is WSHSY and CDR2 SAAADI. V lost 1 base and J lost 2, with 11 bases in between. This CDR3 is CASSEWEGPNYGYTF. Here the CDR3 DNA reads TGCGCCAGCAGTGAGTGGGAGGGTCCCAACTATGGCTACACCTTC.

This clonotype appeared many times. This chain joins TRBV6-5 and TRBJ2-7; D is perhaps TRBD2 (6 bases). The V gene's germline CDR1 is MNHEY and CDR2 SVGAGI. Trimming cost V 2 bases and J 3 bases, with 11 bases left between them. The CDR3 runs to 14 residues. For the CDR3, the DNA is TGTGCCAGCAGTTACGGGACTCCAGTCTACGAGCAGTACTTC. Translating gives CASSYGTPVYEQYF.

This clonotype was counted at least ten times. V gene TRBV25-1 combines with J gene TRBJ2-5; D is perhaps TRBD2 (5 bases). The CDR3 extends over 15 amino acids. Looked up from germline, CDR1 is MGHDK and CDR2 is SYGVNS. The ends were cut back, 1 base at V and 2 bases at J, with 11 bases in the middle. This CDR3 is CASSELMDSQETQYF. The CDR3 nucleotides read TGTGCCAGCAGTGAATTGATGGACTCACAAGAGACCCAGTACTTC.

The CDR3 DNA reads as TGTGCCATCAGTGAGTCACGGACAGGGAGCTCTGGAAACACCATATATTTT. Translating gives CAISESRTGSSGNTIYF. The chain links TRBV10-3 to TRBJ1-3; 8 bases match TRBD1. CDR1 is ENHRY, CDR2 SYGVKD, per germline. J gave up 0 bases and V 0 bases, and 4 bases lay outside the gene matches. This CDR3 has 17 amino acids.

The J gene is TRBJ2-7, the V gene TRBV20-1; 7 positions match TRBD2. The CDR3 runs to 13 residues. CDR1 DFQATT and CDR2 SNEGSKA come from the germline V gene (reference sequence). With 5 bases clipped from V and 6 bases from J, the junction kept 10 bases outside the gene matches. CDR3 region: CSARGLSLLEQYF. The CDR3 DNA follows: TGCAGTGCTCGGGGACTATCCCTCCTCGAGCAGTACTTC.

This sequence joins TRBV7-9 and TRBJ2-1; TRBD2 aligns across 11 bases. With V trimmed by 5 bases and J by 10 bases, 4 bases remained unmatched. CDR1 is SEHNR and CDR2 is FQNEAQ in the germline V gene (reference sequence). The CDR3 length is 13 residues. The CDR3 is CASSQTSGIEQFF. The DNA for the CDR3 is TGTGCCAGCAGCCAGACTAGCGGGATCGAGCAGTTCTTC.

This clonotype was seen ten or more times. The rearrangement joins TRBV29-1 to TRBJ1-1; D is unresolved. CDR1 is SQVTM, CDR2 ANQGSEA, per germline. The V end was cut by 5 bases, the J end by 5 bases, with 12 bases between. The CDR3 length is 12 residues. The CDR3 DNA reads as TGCAGCGTTCGGGGTTCGGGAACTGAAGCTTTCTTT. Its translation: CSVRGSGTEAFF. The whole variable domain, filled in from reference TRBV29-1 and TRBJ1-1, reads SAVISQKPSRDICQRGTSLTIQCQVDSQVTMMFWYRQQPGQSLTLIATANQGSEATYESGFVIDKFPISRPNLTFSTLTVSNMSPEDSSIYLCSVRGSGTEAFFGQGTRLTVV.

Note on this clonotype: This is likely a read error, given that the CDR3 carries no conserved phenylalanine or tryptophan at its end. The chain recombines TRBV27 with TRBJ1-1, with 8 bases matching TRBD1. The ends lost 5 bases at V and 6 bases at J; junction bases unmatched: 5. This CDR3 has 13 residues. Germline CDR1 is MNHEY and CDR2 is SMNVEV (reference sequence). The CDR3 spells CASSLQGVAEAFL. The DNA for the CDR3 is TGTGCCAGCAGTCTACAGGGGGTCGCTGAAGCTTTCTTA.

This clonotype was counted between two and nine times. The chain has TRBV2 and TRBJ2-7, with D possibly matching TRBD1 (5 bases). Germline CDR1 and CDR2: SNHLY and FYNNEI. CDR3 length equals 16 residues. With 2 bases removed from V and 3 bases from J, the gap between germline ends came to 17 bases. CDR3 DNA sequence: TGTGCCAGCAGTGAATCAACTACCAGGGCCTTCTACGAGCAGTACTTC. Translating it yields CASSESTTRAFYEQYF.

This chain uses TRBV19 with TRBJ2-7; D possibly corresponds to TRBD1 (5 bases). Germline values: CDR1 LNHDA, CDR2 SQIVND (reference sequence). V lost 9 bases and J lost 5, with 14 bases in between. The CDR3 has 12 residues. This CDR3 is CASRVGADEQYF. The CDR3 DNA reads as TGTGCCAGCAGGGTTGGCGCGGACGAGCAGTACTTC.

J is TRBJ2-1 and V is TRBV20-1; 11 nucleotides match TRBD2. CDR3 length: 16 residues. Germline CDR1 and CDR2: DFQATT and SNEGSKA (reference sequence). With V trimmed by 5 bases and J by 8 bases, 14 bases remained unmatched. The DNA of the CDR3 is TGCAGTGCTTCCCCCTTGACTAGCGGGATAATGGATGAGCAGTTCTTC. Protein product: CSASPLTSGIMDEQFF.

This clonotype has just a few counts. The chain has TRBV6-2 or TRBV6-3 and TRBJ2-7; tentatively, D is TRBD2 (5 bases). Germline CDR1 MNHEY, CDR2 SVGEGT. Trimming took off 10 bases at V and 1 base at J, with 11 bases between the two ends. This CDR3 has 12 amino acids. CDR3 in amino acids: CAIARGSYEQYF. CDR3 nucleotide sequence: TGTGCCATCGCACGGGGTTCCTACGAGCAGTACTTC.